Listed here are 11 T cell receptor beta chains from one sample, sequenced in a study of shared clonotypes between healthy human individuals (TCRdb year 2020). To prepare the library, the immunoSEQ multiplex PCR assay was applied. Not all clones reach the TCRdb copy of this immuneACCESS table, which keeps in-frame sequences only. Checked studies attribute under half of the gap to unresolved V genes and leave the rest unexplained. The sample records some 1.1 million clones, 70% to 85% of which are singletons. The top ten hold 0.89% of the sample. The sample consisted of memory CD4+ T cells from PBMCs. The cell subset or site label, as the study defines it: CD45RA-negative fraction. All receptors come from a man between 18 and 29 years old in good health. Some clones in this sample may be carry-over from other donors' samples.

The CDR3 coding sequence is TGTGCCAGCAGCTTAGCTTCTAGCGGAAACCCTCAAGAGACCCAGTACTTC. Translated, it gives CASSLASSGNPQETQYF. The chain carries TRBV7-2 and TRBJ2-5; TRBD2 agrees at 7 bases. The CDR3 contains 17 residues. J was trimmed by 2 bases and V by 0 bases; bases with no gene match: 9. Germline CDR1 and CDR2: SGHTA and FQGNSA.

This chain connects TRBV5-1 to TRBJ2-3; the match to TRBD1 covers 9 bases. J was trimmed by 2 bases and V by 1 base; bases with no gene match: 2. Germline CDR1 reads SGHRS; CDR2 reads YFSETQ. CDR3 length: 15 amino acids. In DNA, the CDR3 is TGCGCCAGCAGCTTGAGGGACAGGGACACAGATACGCAGTATTTT. Translation: CASSLRDRDTDTQYF.

Comments on this clone: A junction boundary mismatches the germline segment, possibly from a read error. The rearrangement uses TRBV18 and TRBJ2-1, with D possibly being TRBD1 or TRBD2 (5 bases each). There are 16 residues in the CDR3. CDR1 KGHSH and CDR2 LQKENI come from the germline V gene. The CDR3 is CASSPPLGTSYNEQFF. The CDR3 DNA is TGTGCCAGCTCCCCACCACTAGGGACCTCCTACAATGAGCAGTTCTTC.

The V gene is TRBV10-3, the J gene TRBJ1-2; TRBD1 aligns across 7 bases. The CDR3 extends over 13 amino acids. Germline CDR1 and CDR2: ENHRY and SYGVKD. V lost 10 bases to trimming and J lost 8 bases; unmatched junction nucleotides: 13. The CDR3 spells CATRGGISGGYTF. CDR3 coding DNA: TGTGCCACCAGGGGGGGGATTTCAGGAGGCTACACCTTC.

The chain couples TRBV7-6 to TRBJ1-1; D is ambiguous. CDR3 size: 14 residues. With 5 bases removed from V and 4 bases from J, the gap between germline ends came to 14 bases. The germline CDR1 and CDR2 sequences are SGHVS and FNYEAQ. The CDR3 sequence: CASSPRDMGTEAFF. The CDR3 DNA reads as TGTGCCAGCAGCCCGCGGGATATGGGCACTGAAGCTTTCTTT.

The chain carries TRBV7-9 and TRBJ2-3, with D unclear. Trimming took off 3 bases at V and 5 bases at J, with 9 bases between the two ends. Germline V gene sequence: CDR1 SEHNR, CDR2 FQNEAQ (reference sequence). The CDR3 runs to 13 residues. CDR3 coding DNA: TGTGCCAGCAGCTTCGGTGGAAAAGATACGCAGTATTTT. This encodes CASSFGGKDTQYF.

Comment on this clone: This sample also contains other DNA sequences that code for the same CDR3. The chain is built from TRBV10-2 and TRBJ2-7; D is possibly TRBD2 (6 bases). The CDR3 extends over 15 amino acids. Trimming took off 2 bases at V and 4 bases at J, with 15 bases between the two ends. The germline V gene encodes CDR1 WSHSY and CDR2 SAAADI. CDR3 in amino acids: CASSETRLGRYEQYF. The CDR3 DNA follows: TGCGCCAGCAGTGAGACGAGACTAGGGAGATACGAGCAGTACTTC.

The rearrangement links TRBV6-1 to TRBJ1-5; D not certain. The CDR3 covers 13 residues. With 2 bases removed from V and 6 bases from J, the gap between germline ends came to 8 bases. Per germline, CDR1 MNHNS and CDR2 SASEGT. CDR3 region: CASSESDAQPQHF. Here the CDR3 DNA reads TGTGCCAGCAGTGAATCGGACGCTCAGCCCCAGCATTTT.

The chain joins TRBV29-1 to TRBJ2-5; 8 nucleotides line up with TRBD2. Germline V gives CDR1 SQVTM, CDR2 ANQGSEA. This CDR3 region has 12 residues. The trim removed 7 bases at V and 5 bases at J, leaving 6 bases unmatched. This chain's CDR3 is CSASGGPETQYF. CDR3 nucleotide sequence: TGCAGCGCGTCGGGGGGGCCGGAGACCCAGTACTTC.

Notes on this clone: Other DNA sequences of this sample code for an identical CDR3. The rearrangement uses TRBV5-1 and TRBJ2-7, with 8 bases identical to TRBD2. CDR1 is SGHRS, CDR2 YFSETQ, per germline. CDR3 size: 13 residues. The trim removed 4 bases at V and 7 bases at J, leaving 7 bases unmatched. The CDR3 loop reads CASSLGGGREQYF. In nucleotides, the CDR3 is TGCGCCAGCAGCCTGGGCGGGGGGCGAGAGCAGTACTTC.

CDR3 sequence (DNA): TGTGCCAGCAGCTACGGGACAGGGGCAAACCAGCCCCAGCATTTT. This gives the protein CASSYGTGANQPQHF. This sequence joins TRBV6-6 and TRBJ1-5, with TRBD1 identical over 10 bases. The CDR3 length is 15 residues. The V segment lost 6 bases and the J segment 7 bases; nucleotides outside the gene matches: 9. Germline assignment: CDR1 MNHNY and CDR2 SVGAGI (reference sequence).